These 5 T cell receptor beta chains share one sample of origin, sequenced in a study of cytomegalovirus exposure and HLA in healthy donors. PCR involved 60 Vbeta and 13 Jbeta primers. Only in-frame clones appear in the TCRdb table, and some are missing; sequencing was by immunoSEQ multiplex PCR. The sample carries about 120,000 clones, 78% recorded once. Sequencing used PBMCs. All receptors derive from a woman under 40 in good health and CMV-seropositive.

The count of this clone is one. The V and J genes are TRBV4-1 and TRBJ1-2, with 10 positions matching TRBD1. The CDR3 consists of 13 residues. V shed 2 bases, J shed 8 bases, and the junction held 2 bases outside the gene matches. Per germline, CDR1 MGHRA and CDR2 YSYEKL. The CDR3 DNA is TGCGCCAGCAGCCAAACGACAGGGGGCGGCTACACCTTC. Protein product: CASSQTTGGGYTF.

The rearrangement uses TRBV28 and TRBJ2-7; 8 bases agree with TRBD2. J lost 6 bases, V lost 7 bases, and 14 bases had no gene match. Germline V gene sequence: CDR1 MDHEN, CDR2 SYDVKM. The CDR3 is made up of 15 amino acids. The CDR3 nucleotides read TGTGCCAGCACCCCAGCGGGGGTTAGGGCGCTCGAGCAGTACTTC. It yields the protein CASTPAGVRALEQYF.

This chain links TRBV7-9 with TRBJ1-5, with a tentative D call TRBD1 (6 bases). The CDR3 is 15 amino acids. Germline V CDR1 and CDR2: SEHNR, FQNEAQ (reference sequence). V dropped 5 bases and J dropped 7 bases, with 18 bases sitting between them. CDR3 sequence (DNA): TGTGCCAGCAGCCTGAGGGGGAGGGTCGAACAGCCCCAGCATTTT. This gives the protein CASSLRGRVEQPQHF.

Worth noting for this clone: The sample holds other DNA sequences that translate to the same CDR3. The chain's CDR3 is CASSRGGNTEAFF. The CDR3 bases are TGTGCCAGCAGTCGGGGGGGGAACACTGAAGCTTTCTTT. The rearrangement uses TRBV5-8 and TRBJ1-1; weak D call: TRBD1 (5 bases). The V end was cut by 5 bases, the J end by 1 base, with 9 bases between. Germline V CDR1 and CDR2: SGHTS, YDEGEE. The CDR3 totals 13 residues.

This clone has just one count. The chain carries TRBV10-3 and TRBJ2-1; 10 bases agree with TRBD2. V lost 0 bases, J lost 8 bases, and 13 bases stayed unmatched. Germline CDR1 reads ENHRY; CDR2 reads SYGVKD. CDR3 length: 18 amino acids. The CDR3 DNA reads as TGTGCCATCAGTGAGTCGCGTGGGAGCGGGGGGGCCGGCGATGAGCAGTTCTTC. Residues: CAISESRGSGGAGDEQFF.